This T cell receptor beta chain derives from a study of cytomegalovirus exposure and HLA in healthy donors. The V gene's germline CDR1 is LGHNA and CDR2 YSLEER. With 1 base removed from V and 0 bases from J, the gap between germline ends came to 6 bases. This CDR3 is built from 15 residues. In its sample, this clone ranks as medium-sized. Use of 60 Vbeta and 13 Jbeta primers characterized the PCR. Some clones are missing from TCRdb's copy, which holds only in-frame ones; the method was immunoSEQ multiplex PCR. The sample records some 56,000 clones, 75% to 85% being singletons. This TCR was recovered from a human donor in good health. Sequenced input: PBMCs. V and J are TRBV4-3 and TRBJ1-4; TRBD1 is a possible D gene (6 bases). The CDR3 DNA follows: TGCGCCAGCAGCCAAGGGGACACAACTAATGAAAAACTGTTTTTT. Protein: CASSQGDTTNEKLFF.